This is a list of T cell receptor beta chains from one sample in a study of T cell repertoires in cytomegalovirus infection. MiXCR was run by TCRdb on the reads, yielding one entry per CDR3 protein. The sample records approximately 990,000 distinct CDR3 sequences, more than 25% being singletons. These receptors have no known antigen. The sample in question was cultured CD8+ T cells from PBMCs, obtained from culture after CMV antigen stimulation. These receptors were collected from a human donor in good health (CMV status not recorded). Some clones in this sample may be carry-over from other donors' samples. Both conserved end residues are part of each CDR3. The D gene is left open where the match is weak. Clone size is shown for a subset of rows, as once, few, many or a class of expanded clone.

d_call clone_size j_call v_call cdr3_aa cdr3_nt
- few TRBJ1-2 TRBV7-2 CASSGGTSYGYTF TGTGCCAGCAGCGGCGGGACAAGCTATGGCTACACCTTC
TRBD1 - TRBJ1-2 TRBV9 CASSVSGQGAHGYTF TGTGCCAGCAGCGTGTCCGGACAGGGAGCCCATGGCTACACCTTC
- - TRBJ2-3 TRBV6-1 CASSPNPVTTDTQYF TGTGCCAGCAGCCCAAATCCGGTCACCACAGATACGCAGTATTTT
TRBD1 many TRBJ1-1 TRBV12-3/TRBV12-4 CASSLTTGGPTEAFF TGTGCCAGCAGTTTAACGACAGGGGGGCCCACTGAAGCTTTCTTT
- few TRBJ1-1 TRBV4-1 CASSPTTFRATEAFF TGCGCCAGCAGCCCAACTACATTTCGGGCCACTGAAGCTTTCTTT
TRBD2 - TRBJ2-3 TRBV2 CASSGGLAGDTDTQYF TGTGCCAGCAGTGGCGGACTAGCGGGGGACACAGATACGCAGTATTTT
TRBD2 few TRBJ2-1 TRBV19 CASSWARGGSNEQFF TGTGCCAGTAGTTGGGCTCGGGGGGGAAGCAATGAGCAGTTCTTC
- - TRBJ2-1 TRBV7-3 CASSLMGSGTAYNEQFF TGTGCCAGCAGCTTAATGGGTAGCGGAACAGCCTACAATGAGCAGTTCTTC
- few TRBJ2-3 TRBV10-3 CAISEDSPADTQYF TGTGCCATCAGTGAGGACAGCCCCGCAGATACGCAGTATTTT
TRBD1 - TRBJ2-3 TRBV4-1 CASSQGGDRILTSTDTQYF TGCGCCAGCAGCCAAGGAGGGGACAGGATTCTTACTAGCACAGATACGCAGTATTTT
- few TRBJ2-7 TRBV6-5 CASTPKAEISYEQYF TGTGCCAGCACCCCAAAGGCGGAGATCTCCTACGAGCAGTACTTC
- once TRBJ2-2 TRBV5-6 CASSLQGRGELFF TGTGCCAGCAGCTTACAGGGAAGAGGGGAGCTGTTTTTT
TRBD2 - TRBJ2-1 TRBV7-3 CASSLSAGGSNEQFF TGTGCCAGCAGCTTATCAGCGGGGGGCTCCAATGAGCAGTTCTTC
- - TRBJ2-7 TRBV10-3 CAISVSLGSTGTTYEQYF TGTGCCATCAGTGTCTCTCTCGGGAGCACGGGGACAACCTACGAGCAGTACTTC
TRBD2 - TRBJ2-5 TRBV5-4 CASSWTSRKETQYF TGTGCCAGCAGTTGGACTAGCAGGAAAGAGACCCAGTACTTC
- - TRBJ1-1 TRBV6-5 CASSSPGQGYTEAFF TGTGCCAGCAGTTCCCCGGGCCAGGGGTACACTGAAGCTTTCTTT
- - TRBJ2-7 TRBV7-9 CVSSFTDEQYF TGTGTCAGCAGCTTCACAGACGAGCAGTACTTC
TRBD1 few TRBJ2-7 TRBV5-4 CASSGGDRVYEQYF TGTGCCAGCAGCGGGGGGGACAGGGTCTACGAGCAGTACTTC
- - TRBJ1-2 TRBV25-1 CASSETHAGGYTF TGTGCCAGCAGTGAAACCCACGCGGGGGGCTACACCTTC
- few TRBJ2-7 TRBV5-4 CASSFPGGTYEQYF TGTGCCAGCAGCTTTCCAGGGGGGACCTACGAGCAGTACTTC
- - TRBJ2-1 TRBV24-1 CATSDAVYNEQFF TGTGCCACCAGTGATGCCGTATACAATGAGCAGTTCTTC
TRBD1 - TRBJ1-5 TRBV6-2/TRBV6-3 CASSWGGTGHNQPQHF TGTGCCAGCAGTTGGGGCGGGACAGGACACAATCAGCCCCAGCATTTT
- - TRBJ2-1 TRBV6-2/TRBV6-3 CASGGYRNEQFF TGTGCCAGCGGGGGTTACCGCAATGAGCAGTTCTTC
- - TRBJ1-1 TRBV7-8 CVSRGDTEAFF TGTGTCAGCAGGGGCGACACTGAAGCTTTCTTT
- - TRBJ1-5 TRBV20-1 CSAKDGAQYSNQPQHF TGCAGTGCGAAGGATGGCGCCCAATATAGCAATCAGCCCCAGCATTTT
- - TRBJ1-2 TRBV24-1 CATSDLDYGYTF TGTGCCACCAGTGATTTGGACTATGGCTACACCTTC
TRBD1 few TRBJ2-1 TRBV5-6 CASSLNRAQGVINEQFF TGTGCCAGCAGCTTGAATCGCGCACAGGGGGTCATCAATGAGCAGTTCTTC